These 30 T cell receptor beta chains came from one sample sequenced in a study of shared clonotypes between healthy human individuals (dated by TCRdb to the early 2020s). CD8 naive samples consisted of CD45RO-negative cells that were positively selected for CCR7, yielding a CD45RA+CCR7+ population without TemRA cells. Library preparation used the immunoSEQ multiplex PCR assay. The table comes from immuneACCESS by way of TCRdb, which keeps in-frame sequences with V and J called. Part of the clones is missing from these tables; in studies checked, under half for an unresolved V gene and the rest for unknown reasons. Here the sample has approximately 840,000 clones; about 97% occur a single time. The ten largest clones add up to about 0.21% of the sample. Sequencing used naive CD8+ T cells sorted from blood. The cell subset or site label corresponds to: CD45RA+CCR7+. Receptors originate from a man aged 25 to 40 in good health.

The chain has TRBV9 and TRBJ2-1, with TRBD2 matching 13 bases. V shed 2 bases, J shed 4 bases, and the junction held 3 bases outside the gene matches. CDR3 length: 16 amino acids. The V gene's germline CDR1 is SGDLS and CDR2 YYNGEE. CDR3 protein: CASSVTSGREYNEQFF. The DNA of the CDR3 is TGTGCCAGCAGCGTCACTAGCGGGAGGGAGTACAATGAGCAGTTCTTC. The entire variable domain, with the rest obtained from reference TRBV9 and TRBJ2-1, is as follows: DSGVTQTPKHLITATGQRVTLRCSPRSGDLSVYWYQQSLDQGLQFLIQYYNGEERAKGNILERFSAQQFPDLHSELNLSSLELGDSALYFCASSVTSGREYNEQFFGPGTRLTVL.

V is TRBV19 and J is TRBJ2-5, with D possibly TRBD1 on 6 matching bases. This CDR3 is built from 14 residues. The germline gives CDR1 LNHDA, CDR2 SQIVND (reference sequence). V lost 5 bases, J lost 4 bases, and 14 bases lay in between. The CDR3 reads CASSHGTGLETQYF. CDR3 sequence (DNA): TGTGCCAGTAGTCATGGAACAGGGTTAGAGACCCAGTACTTC.

This chain links TRBV5-4 with TRBJ1-2; TRBD1 might be the D (5 bases). The CDR3 extends over 13 amino acids. Per the germline V gene, CDR1 is SGHNT and CDR2 is YYREEE (reference sequence). V gave up 4 bases and J gave up 7 bases, with 14 bases separating them. The CDR3, as DNA: TGTGCCAGCAGCAATTCCGGGACCGGTGGCTACACCTTC. Translation: CASSNSGTGGYTF.

This chain links TRBV4-3 with TRBJ1-1; no firm D call. Germline lookup yields CDR1 LGHNA and CDR2 YSLEER. V gave up 3 bases and J gave up 6 bases, with 17 bases separating them. The CDR3 is 15 residues long. CDR3 residues: CASSHVGLKVAEAFF. The DNA of the CDR3 is TGCGCCAGCAGCCATGTGGGGTTAAAGGTTGCTGAAGCTTTCTTT.

The V gene is TRBV5-4, the J gene TRBJ2-1, with 11 bases matching TRBD1. The trim removed 1 base at V and 9 bases at J, leaving 9 bases unmatched. The germline V gene encodes CDR1 SGHNT and CDR2 YYREEE (reference sequence). CDR3 size: 16 residues. CDR3 sequence (DNA): TGTGCCAGCAGCTTGTCAGGACAGGGGGCGAAGAGTGAGCAGTTCTTC. It specifies CASSLSGQGAKSEQFF.

This chain links TRBV13 with TRBJ2-1, with TRBD2 matching over 10 bases. This CDR3 is built from 16 residues. J gave up 8 bases and V 5 bases, and 12 bases lay outside the gene matches. Germline V gene sequence: CDR1 PRHDT, CDR2 FYEKMQ (reference sequence). The CDR3 DNA reads as TGTGCCAGCAGCCCGGCGCGGAGCGGGAGGGGCTATGAGCAGTTCTTC. Translated, it gives CASSPARSGRGYEQFF. The whole variable domain, remainder taken from reference TRBV13 and TRBJ2-1, is AAGVIQSPRHLIKEKRETATLKCYPIPRHDTVYWYQQGPGQDPQFLISFYEKMQSDKGSIPDRFSAQQFSDYHSELNMSSLELGDSALYFCASSPARSGRGYEQFFGPGTRLTVL.

This clone has a handful of counts. This chain uses TRBV19 with TRBJ2-1, with 9 positions matching TRBD2. Per germline, CDR1 LNHDA and CDR2 SQIVND (reference sequence). The ends lost 2 bases at V and 8 bases at J; junction bases unmatched: 7. The CDR3 consists of 15 residues. This CDR3 is CASSILREGGHEQFF. CDR3 coding DNA: TGTGCCAGTAGTATACTGCGGGAGGGTGGACATGAGCAGTTCTTC.

The rearrangement joins TRBV7-9 to TRBJ2-7, with TRBD2 identical over 8 bases. The J segment lost 3 bases and the V segment lost 5 bases, leaving 9 bases of the junction unmatched. The germline CDR1 and CDR2 sequences are SEHNR and FQNEAQ (reference sequence). The CDR3 loop spans 15 amino acids. CDR3: CASSATSEALYEQYF. The CDR3 nucleotides read TGTGCCAGCAGCGCGACTAGCGAGGCTCTCTACGAGCAGTACTTC.

The V gene is TRBV7-9, the J gene TRBJ2-1; the D gene is possibly TRBD1 (5 bases). Trimming stripped 7 bases from V and 6 bases from J, with 16 bases between. The CDR3 is made up of 14 amino acids. Germline V gene sequence: CDR1 SEHNR, CDR2 FQNEAQ (reference sequence). The CDR3, as DNA: TGTGCCAGCACAGGGTATTTTGCAGGCAATGAGCAGTTCTTC. It codes for CASTGYFAGNEQFF.

The chain employs TRBV28 and TRBJ1-5, with unresolved D. CDR1 and CDR2 from the germline V gene are MDHEN and SYDVKM. CDR3 length equals 13 residues. Trimming shortened V by 3 bases and J by 3 bases, and 6 bases separated the two germline ends. CDR3 region: CASSFTDNQPQHF. For the CDR3, the DNA is TGTGCCAGCAGTTTCACAGACAATCAGCCCCAGCATTTT.

The count of this clone is one. The chain employs TRBV5-5 and TRBJ1-4, with 7 bases identical to TRBD1. The CDR3 is made up of 16 amino acids. Trimming cost V 4 bases and J 0 bases; bases outside gene matches: 6. CDR1 and CDR2 (germline): SGHKS, YYEKEE (reference sequence). The CDR3 reads CASSVTGIATNEKLFF. The DNA of the CDR3 is TGTGCCAGCAGCGTGACAGGGATTGCAACTAATGAAAAACTGTTTTTT.

The chain links TRBV5-4 to TRBJ2-7; 8 bases agree with TRBD2. Germline V gene sequence: CDR1 SGHNT, CDR2 YYREEE (reference sequence). The CDR3 length is 15 residues. V gave up 5 bases and J gave up 6 bases; unmatched junction bases: 13. The CDR3 spells CASSLGTSAPGEQYF. CDR3 bases: TGTGCCAGCAGTCTTGGGACTAGTGCTCCTGGCGAGCAGTACTTC.

This chain links TRBV5-1 with TRBJ2-7; 9 bases align to TRBD1. V was clipped by 0 bases and J by 3 bases; unmatched bases: 10. The CDR3 extends over 17 amino acids. CDR1 and CDR2 (germline): SGHRS, YFSETQ. The CDR3 reads CASSLGDREGFGYEQYF. The CDR3 DNA reads as TGCGCCAGCAGCTTGGGGGACAGGGAGGGCTTCGGCTACGAGCAGTACTTC.

V gene TRBV5-1 combines with J gene TRBJ2-1; TRBD2 matches at 8 bases. V lost 4 bases to trimming and J lost 4 bases; unmatched junction nucleotides: 19. The CDR3 extends over 19 amino acids. Germline V gene data show CDR1 as SGHRS and CDR2 as YFSETQ. Here the CDR3 reads CASSQLPGLGREAYNEQFF. CDR3 bases: TGCGCCAGCAGCCAACTCCCCGGGCTGGGGCGGGAGGCATACAATGAGCAGTTCTTC.

The rearrangement links TRBV10-3 to TRBJ2-3; the match to TRBD1 covers 10 bases. The junction had 8 bases not matched to a gene; V was cut back by 2 bases and J by 3 bases. This CDR3 is 17 amino acids long. Per germline, CDR1 ENHRY and CDR2 SYGVKD. In DNA form, the CDR3 reads TGTGCCATCAGTGAGACTACCGGGACAGGGGTGACAGATACGCAGTATTTT. Residues: CAISETTGTGVTDTQYF.

The chain carries TRBV7-9 and TRBJ2-1; 7 bases match TRBD2. Germline trimming cut 8 bases from V and 0 bases from J; bases unmatched to any gene: 10. The CDR3 has 16 amino acids. Germline V gene data show CDR1 as SEHNR and CDR2 as FQNEAQ (reference sequence). CDR3 protein: CASSNVGGSSYNEQFF. The CDR3 DNA reads as TGTGCCAGCTCCAATGTCGGGGGGAGCTCCTACAATGAGCAGTTCTTC.

The gene calls are TRBV7-9 and TRBJ2-7, with TRBD1 identical over 7 bases. This CDR3 comprises 14 residues. With 1 base clipped from V and 6 bases from J, the junction kept 6 bases outside the gene matches. Germline loops: CDR1 SEHNR, CDR2 FQNEAQ (reference sequence). The chain's CDR3 is CASSLGQGEFEQYF. As DNA, the CDR3 is TGTGCCAGCAGCTTAGGGCAGGGGGAGTTCGAGCAGTACTTC.

The J gene is TRBJ2-1, the V gene TRBV4-1; D is ambiguous. The CDR3 sequence is 13 residues long. V was clipped by 4 bases and J by 5 bases, with 9 bases between them. The germline V gene encodes CDR1 MGHRA and CDR2 YSYEKL. The CDR3 region is CASSRLSNNEQFF. CDR3 nucleotides: TGCGCCAGCAGCCGCCTGAGCAACAATGAGCAGTTCTTC.

The chain joins TRBV4-1 to TRBJ2-7; the D gene is possibly TRBD1 (5 bases). Trimming pared 2 bases from V and 5 bases from J, leaving 7 bases between. There are 12 residues in the CDR3. Looked up from germline, CDR1 is MGHRA and CDR2 is YSYEKL. Here the CDR3 reads CASSQQGDEQYF. DNA of the CDR3: TGCGCCAGCAGCCAACAGGGTGACGAGCAGTACTTC.

The rearrangement uses TRBV27 and TRBJ2-7; D unresolved. The CDR3 runs to 15 residues. In germline, CDR1 is MNHEY, CDR2 SMNVEV (reference sequence). Trimming stripped 4 bases from V and 2 bases from J, with 15 bases between. CDR3 sequence reads: CASSSNLDGPYEQYF. As DNA, the CDR3 is TGTGCCAGCAGTTCCAATTTGGACGGACCCTACGAGCAGTACTTC.

The chain is built from TRBV27 and TRBJ2-1; no reliable D call. The germline V gene encodes CDR1 MNHEY and CDR2 SMNVEV (reference sequence). Trimming took off 7 bases at V and 4 bases at J, with 5 bases between the two ends. The CDR3 spans 11 residues. CDR3 amino acids: CASINYNEQFF. The DNA for the CDR3 is TGTGCCAGCATCAATTACAATGAGCAGTTCTTC.

The genes are TRBV5-4 and TRBJ2-3; the match to TRBD2 covers 10 bases. Trimming removed 3 bases from V and 6 bases from J; junction bases left unmatched: 4. The CDR3 sequence is 14 residues long. The germline gives CDR1 SGHNT, CDR2 YYREEE (reference sequence). CDR3 in amino acids: CASSWTSGGDTQYF. CDR3 coding DNA: TGTGCCAGCAGCTGGACTAGCGGAGGGGATACGCAGTATTTT.

The rearrangement joins TRBV7-9 to TRBJ2-1; 13 bases match TRBD2. Germline CDR1 is SEHNR and CDR2 is FQNEAQ (reference sequence). This CDR3 has 16 residues. The ends lost 8 bases at V and 2 bases at J; junction bases unmatched: 6. The DNA of the CDR3 is TGTGCCAGCCAAAAACTAGCGGGAGGGCCCTACAATGAGCAGTTCTTC. It translates to CASQKLAGGPYNEQFF. Full variable domain (missing parts from reference TRBV7-9 and TRBJ2-1): DTGVSQNPRHKITKRGQNVTFRCDPISEHNRLYWYRQTLGQGPEFLTYFQNEAQLEKSRLLSDRFSAERPKGSFSTLEIQRTEQGDSAMYLCASQKLAGGPYNEQFFGPGTRLTVL.

This clone was recorded once. The chain couples TRBV18 to TRBJ2-1; D is uncertain. Germline V CDR1 and CDR2: KGHSH, LQKENI. The CDR3 runs to 14 residues. With 3 bases removed from V and 2 bases from J, the gap between germline ends came to 8 bases. In DNA form, the CDR3 reads TGTGCCAGCTCACCTCCGACGACCTACAATGAGCAGTTCTTC. Translated, it gives CASSPPTTYNEQFF. Full variable domain (missing parts from reference TRBV18 and TRBJ2-1): NAGVMQNPRHLVRRRGQEARLRCSPMKGHSHVYWYRQLPEEGLKFMVYLQKENIIDESGMPKERFSAEFPKEGPSILRIQQVVRGDSAAYFCASSPPTTYNEQFFGPGTRLTVL.

V and J are TRBV4-1 and TRBJ1-1; no clear D gene. This CDR3 spans 15 amino acids. Germline CDR1 is MGHRA and CDR2 is YSYEKL. V was pared by 0 bases and J by 4 bases, with 12 bases between. This chain's CDR3 is CASSQEVGGLTEAFF. The CDR3 DNA reads as TGCGCCAGCAGCCAAGAGGTGGGAGGGCTCACTGAAGCTTTCTTT.

The chain recombines TRBV6-1 with TRBJ2-7; 12 bases match TRBD2. Germline CDR1 is MNHNS and CDR2 is SASEGT. The ends lost 4 bases at V and 5 bases at J; junction bases unmatched: 6. The CDR3 consists of 15 residues. The CDR3 sequence: CASSARRLAGDEQYF. Written as DNA, the CDR3 is TGTGCCAGCAGTGCTAGGAGACTAGCGGGAGACGAGCAGTACTTC.

The chain joins TRBV11-2 to TRBJ1-1, with D possibly TRBD1 on 6 matching bases. This CDR3 contains 15 residues. Trimming took off 4 bases at V and 3 bases at J, with 15 bases between the two ends. Germline CDR1 and CDR2: SGHAT and FQNNGV. CDR3 protein: CASSSAGQGHTEAFF. The DNA for the CDR3 is TGTGCCAGCAGCTCAGCCGGCCAGGGGCACACTGAAGCTTTCTTT.

The V and J genes are TRBV7-9 and TRBJ2-1, with D unresolved. Germline loops: CDR1 SEHNR, CDR2 FQNEAQ (reference sequence). The CDR3 spans 14 residues. Trimming took off 6 bases at V and 6 bases at J, with 15 bases between the two ends. CDR3 sequence: CASSGIGLFNEQFF. CDR3 in DNA: TGTGCCAGCAGTGGGATCGGCCTCTTCAATGAGCAGTTCTTC.

The chain is built from TRBV9 and TRBJ2-1; the D gene is possibly TRBD1 (5 bases). Deletions cut 3 bases from V and 0 bases from J, with 13 bases between. This CDR3 is 16 amino acids long. CDR1 and CDR2 (germline): SGDLS, YYNGEE. The CDR3 is CASSGRQGSSYNEQFF. Written as DNA, the CDR3 is TGTGCCAGCAGCGGTCGGCAGGGAAGCTCCTACAATGAGCAGTTCTTC. Drawing the rest from reference TRBV9 and TRBJ2-1, the complete variable domain is DSGVTQTPKHLITATGQRVTLRCSPRSGDLSVYWYQQSLDQGLQFLIQYYNGEERAKGNILERFSAQQFPDLHSELNLSSLELGDSALYFCASSGRQGSSYNEQFFGPGTRLTVL.

The chain employs TRBV9 and TRBJ2-1; a possible D gene is TRBD1 (5 bases). This CDR3 spans 14 amino acids. Trimming shortened V by 3 bases and J by 7 bases, and 14 bases separated the two germline ends. Germline values: CDR1 SGDLS, CDR2 YYNGEE. For the CDR3, the DNA is TGTGCCAGCAGCGCCAGGGTGAGAGGAAATGAGCAGTTCTTC. Translation gives CASSARVRGNEQFF.